Shown below are 32 T cell receptor beta chains from a single sample sequenced in a study of tumor-infiltrating lymphocytes in primary liver carcinoma (TCRdb year 2017). The sequencer was an Illumina HiSeq 2500. A constant-region primer and ProtoScript II reverse transcriptase were used to reverse-transcribe TCRbeta-specific cDNA from around 530 ng total RNA. Three nested multiplex PCR rounds, following a slightly modified ARM-PCR procedure, were used to build the TCRbeta libraries. Multiplex TRBV1-TRBV30 forward primers and a Cbeta reverse primer were used in the first two PCR rounds, each of which was run for about 10 cycles. TCRdb trimmed the raw reads at Q25, called clones with MiXCR and kept productive beta chains. Rows are combined by CDR3 protein, so each entry shows the most common genes and DNA. The sample table holds 250,000 to 350,000 distinct CDR3 sequences, of which around three fifths were seen once. The ten largest make up about a sixth of the sample.

TRIzol reagent was used to extract blood RNA from unsorted whole blood, while the DNeasy Blood & Tissue kit provided the germline DNA. The source material was peripheral blood. These receptors were obtained from a woman in her twenties or thirties with primary liver carcinoma and hepatitis B virus infection.

In this sample, this clonotype turned up many times. The V gene is TRBV11-2, the J gene TRBJ1-6, with D possibly matching TRBD1 (5 bases). Germline CDR1 reads SGHAT; CDR2 reads FQNNGV. V was trimmed by 0 bases and J by 0 bases, leaving 9 bases between them. The CDR3 length is 17 residues. The CDR3 coding sequence is TGTGCCAGCAGCTTAGAGGCTAGGGGCTCCTATAATTCACCCCTCCACTTT. Translation gives CASSLEARGSYNSPLHF.

Regarding this clonotype: One end of the junction does not line up with germline, which may come from a read error. This chain connects TRBV28 to TRBJ1-5, with 7 bases that match TRBD1. Per germline, CDR1 MDHEN and CDR2 SYDVKM. The CDR3 extends over 14 amino acids. DNA for the CDR3: TGTGCTAGCAGAGAGACAGGGTCCAATCAGCCCCAGCATTTT. This codes for CASRETGSNQPQHF.

The V gene is TRBV11-2, the J gene TRBJ2-7, with TRBD2 matching 7 bases. This CDR3 contains 15 residues. CDR1 SGHAT and CDR2 FQNNGV come from the germline V gene. The CDR3 spells CTNSLVSGPTYEQYF. CDR3 sequence (DNA): TGTACCAACAGCTTGGTTAGCGGGCCAACCTACGAGCAGTACTTC.

The chain employs TRBV18 and TRBJ2-2; 7 positions match TRBD1. CDR1 KGHSH and CDR2 LQKENI come from the germline V gene. V trimming: 8 bases; J trimming: 7 bases; junction bases outside the gene matches: 10. CDR3 length equals 14 residues. The CDR3: CASATTGEIGELFF. The CDR3, as DNA: TGTGCCAGCGCTACCACAGGGGAGATCGGGGAGCTGTTTTTT.

This clonotype was picked up one time. The V gene is TRBV6-1, the J gene TRBJ2-1; TRBD2 agrees at 13 bases. Germline CDR1 and CDR2: MNHNS and SASEGT. The CDR3 consists of 15 residues. The V segment lost 10 bases and the J segment 6 bases; nucleotides outside the gene matches: 9. CDR3 sequence (DNA): TGTGCCAACTCTGAACTAGCGGGAGGGCTCAATGAGCAGTTCTTC. Amino acid sequence: CANSELAGGLNEQFF.

The chain employs TRBV5-6 and TRBJ2-7, with a tentative D call TRBD2 (5 bases). Germline V gene sequence: CDR1 SGHDT, CDR2 YYEEEE. CDR3 length equals 17 residues. Trimming removed 0 bases from V and 2 bases from J, with 18 bases in between. CDR3: CASSLGNWGARTYEQYF. CDR3 sequence (DNA): TGTGCCAGCAGCTTGGGAAATTGGGGAGCCCGAACCTACGAGCAGTACTTC.

As concerns this clonotype: The junction departs from the called germline gene at one end, perhaps through a read error. V and J are TRBV11-3 and TRBJ1-2, with unresolved D. The CDR3 contains 15 residues. CDR1 and CDR2 from the germline V gene are SGHNT and YENEEA. CDR3 nucleotide sequence: TGTGCCAGCAGCTCTCCTATTGACCCCTACTATGTCAACTCCTTC. This gives the protein CASSSPIDPYYVNSF.

Remarks on this clonotype: Its ends do not fully match the called genes, so a read error is possible. V usage is TRBV29-1 and J usage is TRBJ1-5; D might be TRBD1 (6 bases). The CDR3 length is 14 residues. Germline CDR1 and CDR2: SQVTM and ANQGSEA. The CDR3 protein is CSACSGGRDQHQHF. CDR3 sequence (DNA): TGCAGCGCCTGTTCCGGGGGCCGGGATCAGCACCAGCATTTT.

The chain links TRBV12-3 or TRBV12-4 to TRBJ2-1; TRBD2 aligns across 7 bases. V shed 5 bases, J shed 12 bases, and the junction held 4 bases outside the gene matches. CDR3 length equals 11 residues. Here the CDR3 DNA reads TGTGCCAGCAGTCCCCGCGGGAGGCAGTTCTTC. Its protein product is CASSPRGRQFF.

CDR3 amino acids: CASGPGQGEASYNEQFF. CDR3 bases: TGTGCCAGCGGTCCGGGACAGGGGGAGGCTAGCTACAATGAGCAGTTCTTC. The chain combines TRBV6-1 with TRBJ2-1; 11 positions agree with TRBD1. Trimming took 8 bases from V and 3 from J; bases not matched to a gene: 12. From germline, CDR1 is MNHNS and CDR2 SASEGT. This CDR3 spans 17 amino acids.

With respect to this clonotype: Given a much more abundant clone one base away, this may be a read error. Because it lacks the conserved phenylalanine or tryptophan at the end, this CDR3 is likely a read error. The chain links TRBV12-3 or TRBV12-4 to TRBJ2-7; 8 nucleotides line up with TRBD1. The CDR3 loop spans 14 amino acids. J was trimmed by 2 bases and V by 6 bases; bases with no gene match: 6. The CDR3 nucleotides are TGTGCCAGCAGAAAGGGACAGGAGACCTACGAGCAGTACTTA. Its protein product is CASRKGQETYEQYL.

As concerns this clonotype: A read error may produce the germline difference seen at one junction end. The chain recombines TRBV12-5 with TRBJ1-5, with TRBD1 as a possible D gene (6 bases). Looked up from germline, CDR1 is LGHNT and CDR2 is FRNRAP. CDR3 size: 15 residues. The CDR3 region is CASGFIRQANQPRHF. In DNA form, the CDR3 reads TGTGCTAGTGGTTTCATAAGACAGGCCAATCAGCCCCGGCATTTT.

The chain couples TRBV11-2 to TRBJ2-3; D ambiguous. CDR3 size: 16 residues. The germline gives CDR1 SGHAT, CDR2 FQNNGV. V was trimmed by 7 bases and J by 10 bases, leaving 27 bases between them. The DNA for the CDR3 is TGTGCCAGCACCCCCCAACCCTCACCAGCCGGCGGTGCGCAGTATTTT. Protein: CASTPQPSPAGGAQYF.

To note about this clonotype: Since the CDR3 does not end with the conserved phenylalanine or tryptophan, this likely comes from a read error. The chain recombines TRBV10-1 with TRBJ2-5, with TRBD2 as a possible D gene (5 bases). Trimming took off 4 bases at V and 4 bases at J, with 16 bases between the two ends. The CDR3 contains 15 residues. Germline CDR1 reads WNHNN; CDR2 reads SYGVQD (reference sequence). CDR3 protein: CASSGGGVYRETQYS. The CDR3, as DNA: TGCGCCAGCAGTGGAGGAGGAGTGTACCGAGAGACCCAGTACTCC.

A few counts support this clonotype. The chain combines TRBV4-2 with TRBJ1-2; 8 nucleotides line up with TRBD1. This CDR3 is 14 amino acids long. The germline gives CDR1 LGHNA, CDR2 YNFKEQ. V was pared by 6 bases and J by 8 bases, with 11 bases of the junction left unmatched. In DNA, the CDR3 is TGTGCCAGCAGAATCACAGGGGGAAGAAGCGGCTACACCTTC. It specifies CASRITGGRSGYTF.

Remarks on this clonotype: This may stem from a read error, because a much larger clone lies one nucleotide away. The chain couples TRBV6-1 to TRBJ1-5; D gene uncertain. Germline V gene sequence: CDR1 MNHNS, CDR2 SASEGT. CDR3 length: 18 amino acids. With 4 bases removed from V and 0 bases from J, the gap between germline ends came to 19 bases. The CDR3 protein is CASSVYAGVGYSNQPQHF. The DNA for the CDR3 is TGTGCCAGCAGTGTATACGCCGGTGTGGGGTATAGCAATCAGCCCCAGCATTTT.

The chain combines TRBV29-1 with TRBJ2-5, with D perhaps matching TRBD2 (7 bases). V lost 6 bases and J 10 bases, leaving 21 bases between the germline ends. This CDR3 spans 13 amino acids. The germline V gene has CDR1 SQVTM and CDR2 ANQGSEA. The CDR3 coding sequence is TGCAGCGTGGAGGGGGAGGGTAGGAGGGACCAGTACTTC. Protein product: CSVEGEGRRDQYF.

To note about this clonotype: An end of the junction does not agree with germline; a read error may underlie this. The V call is TRBV4-3, the J call TRBJ2-2, with D tentatively TRBD1 or TRBD2 (5 bases each). Germline lookup yields CDR1 LGHNA and CDR2 YSLEER. This CDR3 is built from 14 residues. The CDR3 sequence: CASSPTANTGELSF. Written as DNA, the CDR3 is TGTGCCAGCAGCCCGACAGCGAACACCGGGGAGCTGTCTTTT.

For this clonotype: Since no conserved phenylalanine or tryptophan closes the CDR3, a read error is the likely cause. The V gene is TRBV7-9, the J gene TRBJ2-1, with no clear D. Germline V CDR1 and CDR2: SEHNR, FQNEAQ (reference sequence). The CDR3 has 13 residues. Trimming pared 1 base from V and 5 bases from J, leaving 6 bases between. This chain's CDR3 is CASSLERDNEQFL. CDR3 in DNA: TGTGCCAGCAGCTTAGAACGTGACAATGAGCAGTTCTTA.

This clonotype was seen ten or more times. The rearrangement uses TRBV11-2 and TRBJ1-1; D is undetermined. Trimming stripped 3 bases from V and 11 bases from J, with 13 bases between. The CDR3 runs 12 residues. Germline lookup yields CDR1 SGHAT and CDR2 FQNNGV. The CDR3 DNA follows: TGTGCCAGCAGCTTGGGTCGGGTCGGGGCTTTCTTT. Encoded protein: CASSLGRVGAFF.

Turning to this clonotype: The conserved phenylalanine or tryptophan is not found at the CDR3 terminus, so this likely reflects a read error. The chain is built from TRBV11-2 and TRBJ2-5; D is perhaps TRBD1 or TRBD2 (6 bases each). The CDR3 is 15 residues long. Per the germline V gene, CDR1 is SGHAT and CDR2 is FQNNGV. V was trimmed by 11 bases and J by 4 bases, leaving 23 bases between them. The CDR3: CAALSLGGMGETQYI. The CDR3 bases are TGTGCCGCCCTGTCCCTAGGGGGGATGGGAGAGACCCAGTACATC.

Comments on this clonotype: Possible read error: a much larger clone is one base away. The chain joins TRBV6-6 to TRBJ2-7; the D gene is possibly TRBD1 (5 bases). V was shortened by 4 bases and J by 5 bases, with 12 bases between the two germline ends. The V gene's germline CDR1 is MNHNY and CDR2 SVGAGI (reference sequence). This CDR3 comprises 13 residues. CDR3 residues: CASSWYRNHEQYF. CDR3 bases: TGTGCCAGCAGTTGGTACAGGAACCACGAGCAGTACTTC.

In its sample, this clonotype was seen a few times. The rearrangement joins TRBV14 to TRBJ2-3, with D perhaps TRBD2 (5 bases). Germline V CDR1 and CDR2: SGHDN, FVKESK. The CDR3 extends over 15 amino acids. The ends were cut back, 1 base at V and 6 bases at J, with 14 bases in the middle. CDR3 amino acids: CASSQGRGLADTQYF. The CDR3, as DNA: TGTGCCAGCAGCCAAGGAAGAGGACTCGCGGATACGCAGTATTTT.

The genes are TRBV11-2 and TRBJ1-2; D unclear. Per germline, CDR1 SGHAT and CDR2 FQNNGV. This CDR3 has 13 amino acids. V shed 7 bases and J shed 3 bases, with 12 bases lying between them. CDR3 amino acids: CASNTHADYGYTF. The CDR3 coding sequence is TGTGCCAGCAACACACACGCTGACTATGGCTACACCTTC.

At least ten counts were recorded for this clonotype. The chain joins TRBV11-1 to TRBJ1-2, with no clear D. This CDR3 has 11 residues. Germline V lookup: CDR1 SGHAT, CDR2 FQDESV (reference sequence). V dropped 5 bases and J dropped 1 base, with 2 bases sitting between them. CDR3 sequence: CASSNNYGYTF. CDR3 DNA: TGTGCCAGCAGCAATAACTATGGCTACACCTTC. Drawing the rest from reference TRBV11-1 and TRBJ1-2, the complete variable domain is EAEVAQSPRYKITEKSQAVAFWCDPISGHATLYWYRQILGQGPELLVQFQDESVVDDSQLPKDRFSAERLKGVDSTLKIQPAELGDSAMYLCASSNNYGYTFGSGTRLTVV.

The chain recombines TRBV5-4 with TRBJ2-1; TRBD2 matches 13 bases. J gave up 1 base and V 4 bases, and 5 bases lay outside the gene matches. The germline V gene encodes CDR1 SGHNT and CDR2 YYREEE (reference sequence). The CDR3 is made up of 17 amino acids. The DNA for the CDR3 is TGTGCCAGCAGCCTACTAGCGGGAGGGCAATCCTACAATGAGCAGTTCTTC. Translation gives CASSLLAGGQSYNEQFF.

For this clonotype: A read error may be the cause here, since a much bigger clone is one base away. As the CDR3 is not closed by the conserved phenylalanine or tryptophan, this likely results from a read error. V is TRBV12-3 or TRBV12-4 and J is TRBJ2-1; 7 bases align to TRBD2. Trimming took 6 bases from V and 13 from J; bases not matched to a gene: 9. This CDR3 comprises 12 residues. CDR3 in DNA: TGTGCCAGCAGATCTCCGGGACTACCTCAGTTCCTC. Protein sequence: CASRSPGLPQFL.

The chain is built from TRBV5-6 and TRBJ2-5; D is unclear. Looked up from germline, CDR1 is SGHDT and CDR2 is YYEEEE. This CDR3 is 13 amino acids long. Trimming shortened V by 4 bases and J by 0 bases, and 7 bases separated the two germline ends. CDR3 protein: CASSIQDQETQYF. The CDR3 DNA reads TGTGCCAGCAGCATCCAGGACCAAGAGACCCAGTACTTC.

Only a few counts were recorded for this clonotype. The chain is built from TRBV12-5 and TRBJ2-4; no reliable D call. This CDR3 has 14 residues. V gave up 7 bases and J gave up 0 bases, with 10 bases separating them. The V gene's germline CDR1 is LGHNT and CDR2 FRNRAP. CDR3 region: CASAEELAKNIQYF. The CDR3, as DNA: TGTGCTAGTGCCGAAGAACTAGCCAAAAACATTCAGTACTTC.

The genes are TRBV11-2 and TRBJ2-3; D assignment may be TRBD1 or TRBD2 (7 bases each). The V gene's germline CDR1 is SGHAT and CDR2 FQNNGV. The CDR3 loop spans 15 amino acids. V shed 8 bases and J shed 2 bases, with 17 bases lying between them. The CDR3 DNA is TGTGCCAGCGGCAGGGGGGGTCGTCCCACAGATACGCAGTATTTT. Residues: CASGRGGRPTDTQYF.

This clonotype was seen ten or more times. The chain couples TRBV6-1 to TRBJ2-5; D unclear. In germline, CDR1 is MNHNS, CDR2 SASEGT. The CDR3 runs to 12 residues. Trimming removed 6 bases at V and 2 bases at J, with 7 bases between. The CDR3 nucleotides are TGTGCCAGCAGGAAGAGACAAGAGACCCAGTACTTC. It yields the protein CASRKRQETQYF.

For this clonotype: It may be a read error: a sequence one base away is much more abundant. The genes are TRBV29-1 and TRBJ2-1; D is perhaps TRBD1 or TRBD2 (5 bases each). The CDR3 covers 16 residues. The germline CDR1 and CDR2 sequences are SQVTM and ANQGSEA. The CDR3 DNA reads TGCACCGTTGAAACCGGGGCGAGGTGGTCCCACAATGAGCAGTTCTTC. Protein: CTVETGARWSHNEQFF.